The 5 T cell receptor beta chains reported below all come from one sample, sequenced in a study of PD-1 and CTLA-4 blockade in melanoma. Profiling relied on immunoSEQ multiplex PCR, and the TCRdb table lists in-frame clones only, not all of them. This table has 25,000 to 35,000 clones, roughly nine tenths appearing once. The source was CD8+ T cells from peripheral blood, collected before anti-PD-1 treatment. The receptor set was obtained from a human donor with melanoma.

In its sample, this clone was seen once. The chain is built from TRBV18 and TRBJ2-1; TRBD2 agrees at 7 bases. With V trimmed by 3 bases and J by 9 bases, 2 bases remained unmatched. From germline, CDR1 is KGHSH and CDR2 LQKENI. CDR3 size: 12 residues. The CDR3 DNA is TGTGCCAGCTCACCTGCTAGCGGTGAGCAGTTCTTC. Translation: CASSPASGEQFF.

The rearrangement links TRBV27 to TRBJ1-1; no reliable D call. The V end lost 5 bases, the J end lost 8 bases, and 9 bases lay between the germline ends. The CDR3 has 11 residues. CDR1 and CDR2 (germline): MNHEY, SMNVEV (reference sequence). CDR3 sequence reads: CASSASGEAFF. CDR3 nucleotides: TGTGCCAGCAGTGCCTCAGGAGAAGCTTTCTTT.

The chain links TRBV29-1 to TRBJ2-7; TRBD1 might be the D (5 bases). The CDR3 is made up of 13 amino acids. Trimming removed 5 bases from V and 4 bases from J, with 15 bases in between. CDR1 is SQVTM, CDR2 ANQGSEA, per germline. The CDR3 sequence: CSVLALGDYEQYF. The CDR3 nucleotides are TGCAGCGTTTTGGCTTTAGGGGATTACGAGCAGTACTTC.

The V gene is TRBV4-2, the J gene TRBJ2-7, with D perhaps assigned TRBD1 or TRBD2 (5 bases each). Trimming left V 4 bases short and J 0 bases short, with 13 bases between. Germline-derived CDR1 and CDR2 are LGHNA and YNFKEQ. The CDR3 contains 15 residues. CDR3 sequence reads: CASSPGAESSYEQYF. Here the CDR3 DNA reads TGTGCCAGCAGCCCCGGGGCGGAGAGCTCCTACGAGCAGTACTTC.

The chain links TRBV2 to TRBJ2-1; D may be TRBD2 (6 bases). Germline lookup yields CDR1 SNHLY and CDR2 FYNNEI. Trimming took 8 bases from V and 4 from J, leaving 18 bases between them. This CDR3 comprises 15 residues. CDR3 in DNA: TGTGCCAGCCCCCTCGAACGCGGGGATTACAATGAGCAGTTCTTC. This sequence encodes CASPLERGDYNEQFF.